The next 5 T cell receptor beta chains were all read from a single sample in a study of radiotherapy plus CTLA-4 blockade in lung cancer. Clones were sequenced by immunoSEQ multiplex PCR, and TCRdb holds only the in-frame ones, with some missing. The data show roughly 46,000 clones, roughly three quarters seen once. Here the sequenced sample was peripheral blood, taken from a patient treated with radiotherapy plus ipilimumab. The receptors were gathered from a human donor with non-small cell lung cancer who had stable disease on radiotherapy plus ipilimumab.

CDR3 coding DNA: TGTGCCAGCAGTAGGGGGGGGAACCAAGAGACCCAGTACTTC. This translates into CASSRGGNQETQYF. This chain uses TRBV2 with TRBJ2-5, with D perhaps matching TRBD2 (7 bases). V shed 5 bases and J shed 0 bases, with 10 bases lying between them. The V gene's germline CDR1 is SNHLY and CDR2 FYNNEI. CDR3 length: 14 amino acids.

V is TRBV5-1 and J is TRBJ2-3; D not certain. In germline, CDR1 is SGHRS, CDR2 YFSETQ. V shed 4 bases and J shed 8 bases, with 14 bases lying between them. The CDR3 has 13 residues. CDR3 DNA: TGCGCCAGCAGCCCGCAGCCGGAAAGTACGCAGTATTTT. It yields the protein CASSPQPESTQYF.

The rearrangement uses TRBV9 and TRBJ2-1, with D hard to call. Germline CDR1 is SGDLS and CDR2 is YYNGEE. The V gene lost 3 bases and the J gene lost 8 bases, with 12 bases spanning the gap. CDR3 size: 13 residues. Here the CDR3 DNA reads TGTGCCAGCAGCGACAGAACCGTCCATGAGCAGTTCTTC. It encodes CASSDRTVHEQFF.

V gene TRBV19 combines with J gene TRBJ1-2; D uncertain. Germline V gene data show CDR1 as LNHDA and CDR2 as SQIVND (reference sequence). With 1 base removed from V and 8 bases from J, the gap between germline ends came to 5 bases. CDR3 size: 11 residues. The CDR3 region is CASSIAEGYTF. The CDR3 coding sequence is TGTGCCAGTAGTATAGCGGAAGGCTACACCTTC.

The chain combines TRBV7-2 with TRBJ1-5; no clear D gene. Germline CDR1 reads SGHTA; CDR2 reads FQGNSA. The CDR3 loop spans 17 amino acids. Trimming removed 1 base at V and 0 bases at J, with 13 bases between. Written as DNA, the CDR3 is TGTGCCAGCAGCTTAGTTGACGGCCTCTATAGCAATCAGCCCCAGCATTTT. Residues: CASSLVDGLYSNQPQHF.